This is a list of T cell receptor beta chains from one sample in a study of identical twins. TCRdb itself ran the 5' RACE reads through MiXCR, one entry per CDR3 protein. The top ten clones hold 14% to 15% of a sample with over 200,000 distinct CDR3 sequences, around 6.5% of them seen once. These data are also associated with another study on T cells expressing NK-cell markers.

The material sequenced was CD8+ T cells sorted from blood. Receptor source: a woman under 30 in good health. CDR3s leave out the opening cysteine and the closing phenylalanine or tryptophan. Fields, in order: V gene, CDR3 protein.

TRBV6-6 ASSYEVQETQY
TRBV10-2 ASSEQVTNYGYT
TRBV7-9 ASSPAGGRSDTQY
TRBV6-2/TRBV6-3 ATLQGTEAF
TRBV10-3 AISGPVSGTPRGVGELF
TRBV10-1 ASSEGRGKHEQY
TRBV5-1 ASSLGDYNSPLH
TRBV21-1 ASTPYGDYTDTQY
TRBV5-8 ASSWMRLAVTQY
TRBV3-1 ASSPALWEEGTEAF
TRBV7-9 ASSLPSYNEQF
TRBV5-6 ASSFGLAGVNEQF
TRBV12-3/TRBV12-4 ASSLGFSYEQY
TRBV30 AWSPDRADEAF
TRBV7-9 ASSFLERTSSGNTIY
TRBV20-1 SARLVLEQY
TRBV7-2 ASSLQGREETQY
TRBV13 ASSDRTGEQF
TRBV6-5 ASLGVQLQH
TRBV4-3 ASSQENIEGTEAF
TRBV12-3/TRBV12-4 ASRENTGELF
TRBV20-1 CASDRDRGSDTQY
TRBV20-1 SARPGGQSGNTIY
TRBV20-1 SAPDRVTGELF
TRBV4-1 ASSQGLAGGAATDTQY
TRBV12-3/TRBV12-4 ASSLGSRPQH
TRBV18 ASSPEQGRNQPQH
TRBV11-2 ASSLLFSGQGVFAGELF
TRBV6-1 ASSRPETAYEQY
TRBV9 ASSVVGTGPNEKLF
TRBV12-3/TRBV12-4 ASSAGTVDYNEQF
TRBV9 ASGGTGHHQPQH
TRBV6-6 ASSPMSNQPQH
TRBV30 AWSRSGYYGYT
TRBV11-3 ASRLGGQDNSPLH
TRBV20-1 SARETSGVGTQY
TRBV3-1 ASSQAGLRVDPGTSSTDTQY
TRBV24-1 ATSDKTANTGELF
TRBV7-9 ASSKGQGNEQF
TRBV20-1 SARALGLAGTIYEQY
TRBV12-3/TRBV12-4 ASSPPGTDVYGYT
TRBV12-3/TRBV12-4 ASSTGLAGASPLFSYEQY
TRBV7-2 ASSLGAAGGRYEQY
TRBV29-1 SGGGGGHNEQF
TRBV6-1 ASRILAGGSYNEQF
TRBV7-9 ASSSAGTPGGEAF
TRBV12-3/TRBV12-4 ASSPIAGAGQETQY